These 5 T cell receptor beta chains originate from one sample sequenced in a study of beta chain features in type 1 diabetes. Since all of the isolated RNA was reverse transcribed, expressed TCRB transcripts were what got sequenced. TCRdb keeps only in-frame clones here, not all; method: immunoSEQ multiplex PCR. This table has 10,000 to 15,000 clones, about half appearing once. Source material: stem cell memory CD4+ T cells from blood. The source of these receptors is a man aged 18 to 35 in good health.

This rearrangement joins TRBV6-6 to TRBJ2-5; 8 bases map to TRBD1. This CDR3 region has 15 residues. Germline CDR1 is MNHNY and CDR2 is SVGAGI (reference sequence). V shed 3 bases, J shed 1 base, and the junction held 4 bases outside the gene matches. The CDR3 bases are TGTGCCAGCAGTTATGCAGGGGGCACCCAAGAGACCCAGTACTTC. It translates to CASSYAGGTQETQYF.

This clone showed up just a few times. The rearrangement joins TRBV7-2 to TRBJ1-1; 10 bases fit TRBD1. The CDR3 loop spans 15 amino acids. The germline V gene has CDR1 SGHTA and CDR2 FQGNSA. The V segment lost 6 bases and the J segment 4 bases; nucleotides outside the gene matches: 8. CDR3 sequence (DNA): TGTGCCAGCAGTTTGGACAGGGGGTTGGGCACTGAAGCTTTCTTT. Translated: CASSLDRGLGTEAFF.

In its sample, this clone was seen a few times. CDR3 sequence (DNA): TGTGCCACACTAGAGAGGGGGCAAGGTGAAGCTTTCTTT. It is translated as CATLERGQGEAFF. This chain uses TRBV27 with TRBJ1-1, with 7 bases that match TRBD1. The V segment lost 10 bases and the J segment 7 bases; nucleotides outside the gene matches: 12. CDR1 and CDR2 (germline): MNHEY, SMNVEV (reference sequence). The CDR3 extends over 13 amino acids.

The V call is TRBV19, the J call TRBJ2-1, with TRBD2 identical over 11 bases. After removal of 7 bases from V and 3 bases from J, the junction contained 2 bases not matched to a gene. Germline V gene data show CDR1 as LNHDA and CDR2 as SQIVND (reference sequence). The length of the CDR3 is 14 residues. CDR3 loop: CASKGTSGYNEQFF. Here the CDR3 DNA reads TGTGCCAGTAAGGGGACTAGCGGCTACAATGAGCAGTTCTTC.

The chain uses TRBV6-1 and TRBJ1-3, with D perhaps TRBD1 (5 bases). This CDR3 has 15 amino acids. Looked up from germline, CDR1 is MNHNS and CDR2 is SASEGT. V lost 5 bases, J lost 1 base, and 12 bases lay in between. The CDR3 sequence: CASSSDSGSGNTIYF. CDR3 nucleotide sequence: TGTGCCAGCAGTTCCGACAGCGGGTCTGGAAACACCATATATTTT.